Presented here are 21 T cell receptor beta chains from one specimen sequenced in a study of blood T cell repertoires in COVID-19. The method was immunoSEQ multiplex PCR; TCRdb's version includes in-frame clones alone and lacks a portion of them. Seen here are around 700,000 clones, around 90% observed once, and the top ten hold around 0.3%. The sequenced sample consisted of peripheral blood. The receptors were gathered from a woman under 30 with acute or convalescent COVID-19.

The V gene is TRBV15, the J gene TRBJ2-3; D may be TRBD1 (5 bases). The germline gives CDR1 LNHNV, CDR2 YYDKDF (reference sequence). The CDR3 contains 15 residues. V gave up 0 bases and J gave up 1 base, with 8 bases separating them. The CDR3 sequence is CATSRDLGGTDTQYF. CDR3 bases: TGTGCCACCAGCAGAGACCTAGGGGGCACAGATACGCAGTATTTT. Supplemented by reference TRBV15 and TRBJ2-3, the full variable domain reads DAMVIQNPRYQVTQFGKPVTLSCSQTLNHNVMYWYQQKSSQAPKLLFHYYDKDFNNEADTPDNFQSRRPNTSFCFLDIRSPGLGDTAMYLCATSRDLGGTDTQYFGPGTRLTVL.

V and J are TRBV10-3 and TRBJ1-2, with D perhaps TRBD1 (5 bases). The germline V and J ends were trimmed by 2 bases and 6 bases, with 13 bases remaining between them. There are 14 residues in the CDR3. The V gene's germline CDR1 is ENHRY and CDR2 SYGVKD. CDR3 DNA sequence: TGTGCCATCAGTGAGCACATGCAGGGAAATGGCTACACCTTC. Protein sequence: CAISEHMQGNGYTF.

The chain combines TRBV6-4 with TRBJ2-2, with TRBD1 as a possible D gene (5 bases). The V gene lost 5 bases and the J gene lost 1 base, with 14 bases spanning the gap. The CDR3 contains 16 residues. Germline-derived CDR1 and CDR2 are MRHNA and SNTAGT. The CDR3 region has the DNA TGTGCCAGCAGTCCCTCCTCTCAGGGGAACACCGGGGAGCTGTTTTTT. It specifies CASSPSSQGNTGELFF.

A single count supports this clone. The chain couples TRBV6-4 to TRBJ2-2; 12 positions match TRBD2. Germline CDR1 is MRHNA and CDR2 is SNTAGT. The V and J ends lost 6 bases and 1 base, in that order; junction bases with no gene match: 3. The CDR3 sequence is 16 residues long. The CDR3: CASRRLAGVNTGELFF. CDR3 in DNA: TGTGCCAGCAGACGACTAGCGGGGGTGAACACCGGGGAGCTGTTTTTT.

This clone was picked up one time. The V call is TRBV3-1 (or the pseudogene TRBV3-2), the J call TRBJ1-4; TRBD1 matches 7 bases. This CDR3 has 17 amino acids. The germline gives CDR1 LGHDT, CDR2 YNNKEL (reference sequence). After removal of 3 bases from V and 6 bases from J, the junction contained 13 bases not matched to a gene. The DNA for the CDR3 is TGTGCCAGCAGCCAGGGAAGATATTTCAGGGGGGATGAAAAACTGTTTTTT. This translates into CASSQGRYFRGDEKLFF.

In nucleotides, the CDR3 is TGTGCCAGCAGTTTTGCGGGGGCCCAAAGTGAAGAGCAGTACTTC. This translates into CASSFAGAQSEEQYF. V and J are TRBV27 and TRBJ2-7; tentatively, D is TRBD2 (7 bases). Germline V gives CDR1 MNHEY, CDR2 SMNVEV (reference sequence). Trimming removed 3 bases from V and 7 bases from J, with 19 bases in between. This CDR3 region has 15 residues.

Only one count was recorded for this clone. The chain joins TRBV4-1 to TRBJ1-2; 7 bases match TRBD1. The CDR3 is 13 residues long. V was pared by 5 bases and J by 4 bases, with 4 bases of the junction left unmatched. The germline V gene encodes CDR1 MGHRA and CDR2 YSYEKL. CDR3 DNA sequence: TGCGCCAGCAGCGAGGGGGCAAGCTATGGCTACACCTTC. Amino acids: CASSEGASYGYTF.

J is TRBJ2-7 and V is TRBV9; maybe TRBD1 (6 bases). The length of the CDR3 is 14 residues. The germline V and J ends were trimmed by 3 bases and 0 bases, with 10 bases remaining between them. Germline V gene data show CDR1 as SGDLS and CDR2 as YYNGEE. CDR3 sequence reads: CASSATGTSYEQYF. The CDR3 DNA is TGTGCCAGCAGCGCTACAGGGACCTCCTACGAGCAGTACTTC.

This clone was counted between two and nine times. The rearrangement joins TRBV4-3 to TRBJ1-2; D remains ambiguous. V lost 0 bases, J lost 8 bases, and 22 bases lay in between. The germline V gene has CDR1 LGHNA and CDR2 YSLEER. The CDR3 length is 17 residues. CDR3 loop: CASSQDSSGGKVKGYTF. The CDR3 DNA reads TGCGCCAGCAGCCAAGATTCGTCGGGAGGTAAAGTCAAGGGCTACACCTTC.

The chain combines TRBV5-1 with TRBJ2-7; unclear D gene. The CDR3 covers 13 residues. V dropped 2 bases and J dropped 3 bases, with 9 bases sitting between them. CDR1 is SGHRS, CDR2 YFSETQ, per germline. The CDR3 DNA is TGCGCCAGCAGCTTACATGTCTTCTACGAGCAGTACTTC. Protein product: CASSLHVFYEQYF.

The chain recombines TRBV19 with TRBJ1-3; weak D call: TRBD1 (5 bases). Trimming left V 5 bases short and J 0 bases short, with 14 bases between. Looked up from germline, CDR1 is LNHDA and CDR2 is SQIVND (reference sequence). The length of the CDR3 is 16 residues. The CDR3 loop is CASSSAGRFSGNTIYF. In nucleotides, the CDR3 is TGTGCCAGTAGTTCTGCAGGGCGGTTCTCTGGAAACACCATATATTTT.

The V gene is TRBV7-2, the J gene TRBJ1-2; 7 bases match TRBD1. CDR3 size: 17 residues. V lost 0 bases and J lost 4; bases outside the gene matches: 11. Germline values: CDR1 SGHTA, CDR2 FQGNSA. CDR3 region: CASSLASSTGLGYGYTF. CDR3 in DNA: TGTGCCAGCAGCTTAGCCTCCTCGACAGGGCTGGGCTATGGCTACACCTTC. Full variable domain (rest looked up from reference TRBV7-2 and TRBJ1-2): GAGVSQSPSNKVTEKGKDVELRCDPISGHTALYWYRQSLGQGLEFLIYFQGNSAPDKSGLPSDRFSAERTGGSVSTLTIQRTQQEDSAVYLCASSLASSTGLGYGYTFGSGTRLTVV.

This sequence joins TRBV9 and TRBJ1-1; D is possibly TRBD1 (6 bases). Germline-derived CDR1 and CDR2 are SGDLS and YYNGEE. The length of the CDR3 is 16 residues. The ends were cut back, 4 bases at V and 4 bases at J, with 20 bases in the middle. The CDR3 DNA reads TGTGCCAGCAGCCCCTCTTGGACAGCCTCTTCCACTGAAGCTTTCTTT. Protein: CASSPSWTASSTEAFF.

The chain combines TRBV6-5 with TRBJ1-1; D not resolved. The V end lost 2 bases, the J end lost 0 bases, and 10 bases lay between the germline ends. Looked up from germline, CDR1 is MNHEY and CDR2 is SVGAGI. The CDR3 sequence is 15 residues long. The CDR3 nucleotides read TGTGCCAGCAGTTACCGGGAGGCCCTGAACACTGAAGCTTTCTTT. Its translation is CASSYREALNTEAFF.

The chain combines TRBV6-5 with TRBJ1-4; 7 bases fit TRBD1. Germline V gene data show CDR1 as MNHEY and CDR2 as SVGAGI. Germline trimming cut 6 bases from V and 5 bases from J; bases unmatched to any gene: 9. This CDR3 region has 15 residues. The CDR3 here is CASRKGQLGNEKLFF. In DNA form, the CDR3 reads TGTGCCAGCAGGAAGGGACAGCTAGGGAATGAAAAACTGTTTTTT.

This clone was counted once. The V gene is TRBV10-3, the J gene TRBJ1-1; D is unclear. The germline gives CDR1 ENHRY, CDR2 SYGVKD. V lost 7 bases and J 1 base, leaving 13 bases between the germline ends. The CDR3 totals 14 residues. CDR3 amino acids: CAINLDGKNTEAFF. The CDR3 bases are TGTGCCATCAACCTGGACGGGAAGAACACTGAAGCTTTCTTT.

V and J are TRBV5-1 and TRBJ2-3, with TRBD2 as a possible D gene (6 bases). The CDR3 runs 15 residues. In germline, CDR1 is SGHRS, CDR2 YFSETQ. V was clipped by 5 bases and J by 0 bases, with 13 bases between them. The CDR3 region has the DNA TGCGCCAGCAGATGGGGGGACCTTAGCACAGATACGCAGTATTTT. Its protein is CASRWGDLSTDTQYF.

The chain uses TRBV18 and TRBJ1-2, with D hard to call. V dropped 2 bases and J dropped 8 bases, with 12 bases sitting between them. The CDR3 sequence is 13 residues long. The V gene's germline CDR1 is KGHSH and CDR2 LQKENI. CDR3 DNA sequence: TGTGCCAGCTCACCAGACGGGTCCGCGGGCTACACCTTC. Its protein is CASSPDGSAGYTF.

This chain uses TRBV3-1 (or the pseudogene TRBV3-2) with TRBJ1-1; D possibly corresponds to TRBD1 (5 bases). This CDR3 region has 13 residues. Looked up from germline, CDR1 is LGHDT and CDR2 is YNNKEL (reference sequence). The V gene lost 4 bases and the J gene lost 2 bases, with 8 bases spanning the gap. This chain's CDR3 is CASSRGVNTEAFF. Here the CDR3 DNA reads TGTGCCAGCAGCCGGGGGGTCAACACTGAAGCTTTCTTT.

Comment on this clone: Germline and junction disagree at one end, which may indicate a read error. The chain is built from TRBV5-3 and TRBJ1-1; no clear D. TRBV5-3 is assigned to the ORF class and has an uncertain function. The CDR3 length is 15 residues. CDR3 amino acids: CARGLGLSMNTEAFF. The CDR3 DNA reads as TGTGCCAGAGGCTTAGGACTGTCGATGAACACTGAAGCTTTCTTT.

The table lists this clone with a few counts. CDR3 DNA: TGTGCCAGCAGTCCCCCGGGAGGAATCGAGCAGTACTTC. Its translation is CASSPPGGIEQYF. This chain connects TRBV27 to TRBJ2-7, with 7 bases lining up with TRBD2. Germline CDR1 is MNHEY and CDR2 is SMNVEV (reference sequence). This CDR3 comprises 13 residues. Trimming cost V 5 bases and J 6 bases; bases outside gene matches: 7.